The 23 T cell receptor beta chains below come from one sample, sequenced in a study of cytomegalovirus exposure and HLA in healthy donors. PCR involved 60 Vbeta and 13 Jbeta primers. This table comes from immunoSEQ multiplex PCR, and its TCRdb copy is limited to in-frame clones, with some not included. The sample comprises roughly 200,000 clones, under 85% of which are singletons, and roughly 1.5% rests with the top ten. Input material: PBMCs. These receptors all stem from a man aged 50 to 59 in good health and CMV-seronegative.

This clone was seen once. V usage is TRBV9 and J usage is TRBJ2-7; D unclear. Trimming pared 1 base from V and 3 bases from J, leaving 14 bases between. The germline gives CDR1 SGDLS, CDR2 YYNGEE. This CDR3 is built from 15 residues. In nucleotides, the CDR3 is TGTGCCAGCAGCGTATCTCCAGGCAACAACTACGAGCAGTACTTC. This sequence encodes CASSVSPGNNYEQYF.

With respect to this clone: Other DNA sequences in the sample encode the same CDR3. This chain uses TRBV5-1 with TRBJ1-4, with 9 bases that match TRBD1. Germline CDR1 SGHRS, CDR2 YFSETQ. CDR3 length: 14 amino acids. After removal of 4 bases from V and 4 bases from J, the junction contained 2 bases not matched to a gene. The CDR3 sequence is CASSQGQGNEKLFF. In nucleotides, the CDR3 is TGCGCCAGCAGCCAGGGACAGGGTAATGAAAAACTGTTTTTT.

The CDR3 DNA sequence: TGTGCCAGCAGCCAGGGGCTGGGGGCCACAGAGGATACGCAGTATTTT. Protein sequence: CASSQGLGATEDTQYF. The chain joins TRBV7-2 to TRBJ2-3; D might be TRBD1 (6 bases). With 5 bases removed from V and 6 bases from J, the gap between germline ends came to 21 bases. In germline, CDR1 is SGHTA, CDR2 FQGNSA. The CDR3 loop spans 16 amino acids.

The chain carries TRBV19 and TRBJ2-6; 10 bases match TRBD1. V dropped 10 bases and J dropped 1; count of bases not matched to a gene: 13. The CDR3 runs to 18 residues. Looked up from germline, CDR1 is LNHDA and CDR2 is SQIVND (reference sequence). This CDR3 is CANNETGGFLSGANVLTF. CDR3 in DNA: TGTGCCAATAACGAGACAGGGGGCTTTTTATCTGGGGCCAACGTCCTGACTTTC.

The J gene is TRBJ1-5, the V gene TRBV6-5; D is unresolved. CDR1 is MNHEY, CDR2 SVGAGI, per germline. V was clipped by 6 bases and J by 1 base, with 7 bases between them. The CDR3 has 13 amino acids. The CDR3 DNA follows: TGTGCCAGCAGCCGCGAAAGCAATCAGCCCCAGCATTTT. Residues: CASSRESNQPQHF.

This rearrangement joins TRBV10-2 to TRBJ2-2; possible D gene TRBD1, 7 bases. CDR3 length: 14 amino acids. Germline CDR1 is WSHSY and CDR2 is SAAADI. CDR3 region: CAESQGEASGELFF. CDR3 in DNA: TGCGCAGAGTCTCAGGGGGAGGCCTCCGGGGAGCTGTTTTTT.

The chain employs TRBV30 and TRBJ1-5, with TRBD1 as a possible D gene (5 bases). The CDR3 covers 13 residues. V was cut by 5 bases and J by 0 bases, with 8 bases left in between. Germline V gene lookup returns CDR1 GTSNPN and CDR2 SVGIG (reference sequence). The CDR3 DNA reads as TGTGCCTGGGGGGCCGGTAGCAATCAGCCCCAGCATTTT. Translation gives CAWGAGSNQPQHF.

The chain carries TRBV2 and TRBJ2-5; D unclear. Germline CDR1 SNHLY, CDR2 FYNNEI. Trimming pared 2 bases from V and 5 bases from J, leaving 15 bases between. The CDR3 runs to 15 residues. DNA of the CDR3: TGTGCCAGCAGTGAAAGGCGTCTAGTTGGGGAGACCCAGTACTTC. Its translation: CASSERRLVGETQYF.

This chain uses TRBV10-3 with TRBJ2-7; the D gene is possibly TRBD2 (6 bases). V dropped 6 bases and J dropped 3 bases, with 15 bases sitting between them. The CDR3 sequence is 14 residues long. Germline V gene lookup returns CDR1 ENHRY and CDR2 SYGVKD. CDR3 protein: CAIRATLANYEQYF. The CDR3 DNA sequence: TGTGCCATCAGGGCAACACTAGCAAACTACGAGCAGTACTTC.

CDR3 residues: CASMGTGVSTDTQYF. CDR3 nucleotides: TGTGCCAGCATGGGGACAGGGGTGAGCACAGATACGCAGTATTTT. This chain joins TRBV2 and TRBJ2-3; 10 bases are shared with TRBD1. Germline CDR1 reads SNHLY; CDR2 reads FYNNEI. The CDR3 contains 15 residues. Trimming cost V 7 bases and J 0 bases; bases outside gene matches: 4.

The gene calls are TRBV7-2 and TRBJ2-5, with no clear D. The CDR3 runs 11 residues. The V and J ends lost 6 bases and 4 bases respectively, with 6 bases between them. Germline lookup yields CDR1 SGHTA and CDR2 FQGNSA. This CDR3 reads CASSRRETQYF. As DNA, the CDR3 is TGTGCCAGCAGTCGTAGAGAGACCCAGTACTTC.

This clone was detected only once. The V gene is TRBV7-2, the J gene TRBJ1-2, with D possibly being TRBD1 (5 bases). Between the trimmed V and J ends, which lost 1 base and 5 bases, there was a span of 11 bases. The CDR3 runs 14 residues. CDR1 is SGHTA and CDR2 is FQGNSA in the germline V gene. The CDR3 spells CASSLEGAGYGYTF. CDR3 DNA sequence: TGTGCCAGCAGCTTAGAAGGGGCCGGGTATGGCTACACCTTC. The full variable domain, completed using reference TRBV7-2 and TRBJ1-2, is GAGVSQSPSNKVTEKGKDVELRCDPISGHTALYWYRQSLGQGLEFLIYFQGNSAPDKSGLPSDRFSAERTGGSVSTLTIQRTQQEDSAVYLCASSLEGAGYGYTFGSGTRLTVV.

The chain has TRBV4-1 and TRBJ2-3, with 7 bases aligning to TRBD1. Germline CDR1 and CDR2: MGHRA and YSYEKL. Unmatched junction bases numbered 6, after V lost 4 bases and J lost 2 bases. The CDR3 is 15 amino acids. CDR3 DNA sequence: TGCGCCAGCAGCCCCGGGACAGACCTCACAGATACGCAGTATTTT. Its translation: CASSPGTDLTDTQYF.

The chain is built from TRBV19 and TRBJ1-6; 8 positions match TRBD1. The ends lost 4 bases at V and 7 bases at J; junction bases unmatched: 6. Per the germline V gene, CDR1 is LNHDA and CDR2 is SQIVND (reference sequence). CDR3 length: 15 amino acids. CDR3 in amino acids: CASSTHRGENSPLHF. The CDR3 DNA reads TGTGCCAGTAGTACCCACAGGGGGGAAAATTCACCCCTCCACTTT. The full variable domain, completed using reference TRBV19 and TRBJ1-6, is DGGITQSPKYLFRKEGQNVTLSCEQNLNHDAMYWYRQDPGQGLRLIYYSQIVNDFQKGDIAEGYSVSREKKESFPLTVTSAQKNPTAFYLCASSTHRGENSPLHFGNGTRLTVT.

The gene calls are TRBV2 and TRBJ2-7; 13 nucleotides match TRBD2. V gave up 6 bases and J gave up 3 bases; unmatched junction bases: 5. This CDR3 region has 15 residues. Looked up from germline, CDR1 is SNHLY and CDR2 is FYNNEI. Written as DNA, the CDR3 is TGTGCCAGCAGCCAGGGACTAGCGGGGCGCTACGAGCAGTACTTC. Translated: CASSQGLAGRYEQYF.

CDR3 in DNA: TGTGCTAGTGGAACTAGCGGGAGGTATTACAATGAGCAGTTCTTC. This sequence encodes CASGTSGRYYNEQFF. The V gene is TRBV12-5, the J gene TRBJ2-1; 12 positions agree with TRBD2. The CDR3 is 15 amino acids. Germline V gives CDR1 LGHNT, CDR2 FRNRAP. V dropped 6 bases and J dropped 4; count of bases not matched to a gene: 4.

The chain has TRBV5-5 and TRBJ2-7; 11 nucleotides agree with TRBD2. Germline values: CDR1 SGHKS, CDR2 YYEKEE (reference sequence). This CDR3 is built from 19 residues. V trimming: 4 bases; J trimming: 5 bases; junction bases outside the gene matches: 20. CDR3 in amino acids: CASSLSQLITSGRADEQYF. For the CDR3, the DNA is TGTGCCAGCAGCCTGAGTCAACTAATAACTAGCGGGAGAGCAGACGAGCAGTACTTC.

The chain joins TRBV9 to TRBJ1-2; D is ambiguous. The germline V gene encodes CDR1 SGDLS and CDR2 YYNGEE. The CDR3 sequence is 17 residues long. V was shortened by 3 bases and J by 0 bases, with 18 bases between the two germline ends. For the CDR3, the DNA is TGTGCCAGCAGCGCTGACTTCCACCTCACCCCTAACTATGGCTACACCTTC. Its protein product is CASSADFHLTPNYGYTF.

The genes are TRBV7-2 and TRBJ1-1; 8 bases are a match to TRBD1. J gave up 4 bases and V 2 bases, and 3 bases lay outside the gene matches. This CDR3 has 14 amino acids. Germline V CDR1 and CDR2: SGHTA, FQGNSA. In nucleotides, the CDR3 is TGTGCCAGCAGCTTAACCGGACAGGGCACTGAAGCTTTCTTT. It translates to CASSLTGQGTEAFF.

The chain employs TRBV28 and TRBJ2-1; tentatively, D is TRBD1 (8 bases). Looked up from germline, CDR1 is MDHEN and CDR2 is SYDVKM. V was clipped by 6 bases and J by 8 bases, with 17 bases between them. The CDR3 is made up of 14 amino acids. CDR3 in DNA: TGTGCCAGCAGCCAATCACAGGGGGGGGATGAGCAGTTCTTC. Translating it yields CASSQSQGGDEQFF.

The chain uses TRBV5-1 and TRBJ2-1; 8 bases fit TRBD2. The CDR3 is 14 amino acids. Germline lookup yields CDR1 SGHRS and CDR2 YFSETQ. V dropped 0 bases and J dropped 8; count of bases not matched to a gene: 4. As DNA, the CDR3 is TGCGCCAGCAGCTTGGGAGCGGGAGTGGATGAGCAGTTCTTC. Its protein is CASSLGAGVDEQFF.

The rearrangement uses TRBV19 and TRBJ2-2; no firm D call. The CDR3 contains 14 residues. The germline V and J ends were trimmed by 6 bases and 3 bases, with 11 bases remaining between them. Germline values: CDR1 LNHDA, CDR2 SQIVND (reference sequence). CDR3: CASRALEDTGELFF. The CDR3 DNA follows: TGTGCCAGTAGAGCACTCGAGGACACCGGGGAGCTGTTTTTT. The whole variable domain, filled in from reference TRBV19 and TRBJ2-2, reads DGGITQSPKYLFRKEGQNVTLSCEQNLNHDAMYWYRQDPGQGLRLIYYSQIVNDFQKGDIAEGYSVSREKKESFPLTVTSAQKNPTAFYLCASRALEDTGELFFGEGSRLTVL.

V is TRBV11-2 and J is TRBJ2-2; perhaps TRBD1 as D (6 bases). Germline values: CDR1 SGHAT, CDR2 FQNNGV. The V end was cut by 6 bases, the J end by 1 base, with 15 bases between. The CDR3 length is 16 residues. The CDR3 protein is CASRLRGRGNTGELFF. For the CDR3, the DNA is TGTGCCAGCAGGCTCAGGGGCAGGGGGAACACCGGGGAGCTGTTTTTT.